The clone carrying this T cell receptor (beta chain) was detected a few times. The sample has other DNA sequences that encode this CDR3 too. In the original analysis: Amplified reference gene primers provided the basis for estimating nucleated cell counts. Measured with immunoSEQ multiplex PCR; TCRdb has only the in-frame clones, and not every one. V, J and clone size are those of that table, while D and trimming were read from the DNA. The table lists 150,000 to 180,000 clones, roughly 83% of them singletons, with around an eighth in the top ten. The sample originates from a study of blood T cell repertoires in COVID-19. Trimming shortened V by 0 bases and J by 6 bases, and 10 bases separated the two germline ends. The CDR3 runs to 13 residues. Looked up from germline, CDR1 is SGHKS and CDR2 is YYEKEE (reference sequence).

The sequencing sample was made of peripheral blood. The receptor was derived from a woman aged 55-69 years with COVID-19, enrolled during active disease. The chain uses TRBV5-5 and TRBJ2-7; D might be TRBD2 (5 bases). For the CDR3, the DNA is TGTGCCAGCAGCTTGGCCACGGGGTTCGAGCAGTACGTC. This codes for CASSLATGFEQYV.